This paragraph covers one T cell receptor beta chain sequence. The repertoire was sequenced with immunoSEQ multiplex PCR; TCRdb's copy has only in-frame clones and lacks some. The table has fewer than 150,000 clones, 70% to 85% seen once. These data are taken from a study of blood T cell repertoires in COVID-19. CDR1 MNHEY and CDR2 SVGAGI come from the germline V gene. The length of the CDR3 is 12 residues. Trimming shortened V by 4 bases and J by 9 bases, and 10 bases separated the two germline ends. The receptor was isolated from a human donor in a cohort sampled during active COVID-19. Sequencing used peripheral blood. This chain joins TRBV6-5 and TRBJ2-1; tentative D call: TRBD2 (6 bases). The CDR3, as DNA: TGTGCCAGCAGTTTCGGGGGAGGTGAGCAGTTCTTC. Its translation is CASSFGGGEQFF.